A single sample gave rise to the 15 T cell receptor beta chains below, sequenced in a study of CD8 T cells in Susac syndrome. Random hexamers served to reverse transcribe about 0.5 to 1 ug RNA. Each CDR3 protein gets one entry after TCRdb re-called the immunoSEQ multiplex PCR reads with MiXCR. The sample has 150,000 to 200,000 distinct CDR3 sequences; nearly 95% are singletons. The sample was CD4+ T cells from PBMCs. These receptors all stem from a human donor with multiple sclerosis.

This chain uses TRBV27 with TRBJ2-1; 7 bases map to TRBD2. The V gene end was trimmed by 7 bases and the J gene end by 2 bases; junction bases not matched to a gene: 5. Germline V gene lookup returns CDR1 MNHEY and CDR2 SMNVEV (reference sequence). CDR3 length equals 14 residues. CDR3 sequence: CASTTGGTYNEQFF. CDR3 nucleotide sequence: TGTGCCAGCACCACGGGGGGTACCTACAATGAGCAGTTCTTC.

The CDR3 nucleotides are TGTGCCTGGAGCCGGACCTCCCGGACATTCTTC. It encodes CAWSRTSRTFF. This sequence joins TRBV30 and TRBJ2-1; D is possibly TRBD1 (5 bases). The V end was cut by 3 bases, the J end by 16 bases, with 16 bases between. This CDR3 contains 11 residues. Germline loops: CDR1 GTSNPN, CDR2 SVGIG (reference sequence).

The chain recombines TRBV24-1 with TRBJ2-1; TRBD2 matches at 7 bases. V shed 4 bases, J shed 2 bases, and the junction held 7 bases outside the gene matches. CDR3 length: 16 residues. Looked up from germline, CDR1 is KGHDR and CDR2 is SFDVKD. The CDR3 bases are TGTGCCACCAGTGACGGACCGGGACTACCCTACAATGAGCAGTTCTTC. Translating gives CATSDGPGLPYNEQFF.

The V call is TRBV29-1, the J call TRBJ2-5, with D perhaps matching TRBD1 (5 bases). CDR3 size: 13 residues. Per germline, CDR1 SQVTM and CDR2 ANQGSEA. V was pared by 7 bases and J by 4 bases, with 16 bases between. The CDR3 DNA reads TGCAGCGGGTGGGGCGCCATGGGAGAGACCCAGTACTTC. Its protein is CSGWGAMGETQYF. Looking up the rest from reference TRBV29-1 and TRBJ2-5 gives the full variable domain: SAVISQKPSRDICQRGTSLTIQCQVDSQVTMMFWYRQQPGQSLTLIATANQGSEATYESGFVIDKFPISRPNLTFSTLTVSNMSPEDSSIYLCSGWGAMGETQYFGPGTRLLVL.

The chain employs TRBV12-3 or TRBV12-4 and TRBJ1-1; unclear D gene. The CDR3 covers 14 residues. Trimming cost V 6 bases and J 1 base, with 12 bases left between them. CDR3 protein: CASSNPPGNTEAFF. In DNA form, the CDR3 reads TGTGCCAGCAGCAACCCCCCCGGGAACACTGAAGCTTTCTTT.

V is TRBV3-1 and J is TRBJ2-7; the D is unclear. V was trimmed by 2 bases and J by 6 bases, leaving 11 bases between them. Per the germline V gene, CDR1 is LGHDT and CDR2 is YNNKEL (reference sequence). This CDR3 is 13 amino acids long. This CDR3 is CASSQTGYGEQYF. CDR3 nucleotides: TGTGCCAGCAGCCAAACGGGTTACGGCGAGCAGTACTTC.

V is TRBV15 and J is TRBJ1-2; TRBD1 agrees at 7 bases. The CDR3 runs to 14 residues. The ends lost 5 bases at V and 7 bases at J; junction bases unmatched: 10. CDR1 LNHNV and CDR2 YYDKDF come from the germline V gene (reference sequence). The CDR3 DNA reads TGTGCCACCAGCGGACGACTAGACAGGGTTGGCTACACCTTC. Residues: CATSGRLDRVGYTF.

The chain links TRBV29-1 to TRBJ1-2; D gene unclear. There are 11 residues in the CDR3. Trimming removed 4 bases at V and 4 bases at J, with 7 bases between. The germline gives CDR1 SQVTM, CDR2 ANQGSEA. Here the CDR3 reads CSVGEGYGYTF. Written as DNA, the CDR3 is TGCAGCGTTGGGGAGGGCTATGGCTACACCTTC.

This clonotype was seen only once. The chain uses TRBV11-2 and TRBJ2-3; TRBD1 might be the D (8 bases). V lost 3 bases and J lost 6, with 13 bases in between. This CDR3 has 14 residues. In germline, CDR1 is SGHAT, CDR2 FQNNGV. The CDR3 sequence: CASSFYRGGDTQYF. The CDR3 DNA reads TGTGCCAGCAGCTTCTACAGGGGGGGGGATACGCAGTATTTT.

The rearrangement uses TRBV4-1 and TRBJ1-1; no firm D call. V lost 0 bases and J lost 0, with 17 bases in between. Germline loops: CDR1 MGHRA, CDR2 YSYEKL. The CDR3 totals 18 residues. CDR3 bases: TGCGCCAGCAGCCAAGATCCGGTTAGCCTGCAGTTGAACACTGAAGCTTTCTTT. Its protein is CASSQDPVSLQLNTEAFF.

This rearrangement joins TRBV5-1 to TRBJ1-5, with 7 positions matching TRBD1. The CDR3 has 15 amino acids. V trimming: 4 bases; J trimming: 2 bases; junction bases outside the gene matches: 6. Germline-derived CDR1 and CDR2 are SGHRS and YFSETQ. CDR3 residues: CASSADGQGNQPQHF. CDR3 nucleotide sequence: TGCGCCAGCAGCGCTGACGGACAGGGCAATCAGCCCCAGCATTTT.

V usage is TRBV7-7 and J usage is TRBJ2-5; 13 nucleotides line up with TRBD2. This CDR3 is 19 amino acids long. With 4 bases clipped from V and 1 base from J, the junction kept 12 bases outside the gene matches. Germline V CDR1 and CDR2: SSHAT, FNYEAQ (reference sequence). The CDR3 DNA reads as TGTGCCAGCAGCTGCAGCCCGGGACTAGCGGGATGCCTCCAAGAGACCCAGTACTTC. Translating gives CASSCSPGLAGCLQETQYF.

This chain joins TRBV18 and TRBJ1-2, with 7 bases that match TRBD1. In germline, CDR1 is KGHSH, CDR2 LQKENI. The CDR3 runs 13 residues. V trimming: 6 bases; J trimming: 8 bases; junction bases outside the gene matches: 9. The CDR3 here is CASSMRQGDGYTF. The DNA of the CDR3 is TGTGCCAGCTCCATGCGACAGGGAGACGGCTACACCTTC.

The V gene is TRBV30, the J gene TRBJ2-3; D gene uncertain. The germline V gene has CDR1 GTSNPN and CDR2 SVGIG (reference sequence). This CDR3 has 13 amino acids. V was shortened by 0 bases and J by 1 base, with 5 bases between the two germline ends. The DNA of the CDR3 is TGTGCCTGGAGTGTTAAGGGCACAGATACGCAGTATTTT. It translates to CAWSVKGTDTQYF.

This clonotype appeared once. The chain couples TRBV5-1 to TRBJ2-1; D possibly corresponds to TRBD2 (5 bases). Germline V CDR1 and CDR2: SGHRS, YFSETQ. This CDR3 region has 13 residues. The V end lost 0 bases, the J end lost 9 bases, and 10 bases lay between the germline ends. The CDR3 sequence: CASSLVPGSEQFF. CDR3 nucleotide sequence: TGCGCCAGCAGCTTGGTCCCGGGAAGTGAGCAGTTCTTC.